This T cell receptor (beta chain) emerged from a study of liver allograft versus peripheral blood T cells (TCRdb year 2020). At the level of the whole study: In liver transplant recipients, the study looked at T cell receptor repertoires in the peripheral blood and set them against the repertoires found within the transplanted livers. The investigation overall reported the following: According to the report, the T cell receptor repertoires detected in peripheral blood were different from the repertoires found inside liver allografts.

There are many counts of this clonotype. There is no known antigen for this receptor. One base away there is no much larger clone; base qualities are not given. Sequencing took place on an Illumina MiSeq. TCRdb trimmed public reads at Q25 via fastp, called clones via MiXCR and kept in-frame beta chains. Every CDR3 protein is listed once, alongside the most common genes and DNA of its rows. The sample table contains around 12,000 distinct CDR3 sequences; only one count was recorded for roughly 28% of them. The ten biggest clones cover roughly 2.2% of the sample. The CDR3 spans 14 residues, from the cysteine through the phenylalanine. The CDR3 DNA has 42 bases and is translated from base 1. Relative to germline, V is missing 8 bases and J is missing 0 bases, with 7 bases of the junction outside any gene match. For CDR1 and CDR2, the germline V gene lists SQVTM and ANQGSEA.

This clonotype originated in a human patient who had a liver transplant. In transplant recipients, some T cells may be of donor rather than host origin. The chain uses TRBV29-1 and TRBJ1-3, with TRBD1 matching 7 junction bases. The nucleotides are TGCAGCTCACGACAGGGCTTCTCTGGAAACACCATATATTTT. This yields the protein CSSRQGFSGNTIYF.